The 29 T cell receptor beta chains given below trace back to one sample, sequenced in a study of blood T cell repertoires in COVID-19. Sequencing was performed with immunoSEQ multiplex PCR; in TCRdb, only in-frame clones are kept and a portion is missing. In the table there are roughly 100,000 clones, 91% of which are singletons. The sequencing sample was made of peripheral blood. The receptor set was obtained from a man aged 18 to 29 with acute or convalescent COVID-19.

The chain combines TRBV5-1 with TRBJ1-1; D is unresolved. The CDR3 loop spans 14 amino acids. V dropped 2 bases and J dropped 1 base, with 9 bases sitting between them. The germline V gene has CDR1 SGHRS and CDR2 YFSETQ. The CDR3 protein is CASSFEGSNTEAFF. In DNA, the CDR3 is TGCGCCAGCAGCTTCGAGGGTTCGAACACTGAAGCTTTCTTT. The full variable domain, with the rest looked up from reference TRBV5-1 and TRBJ1-1, is KAGVTQTPRYLIKTRGQQVTLSCSPISGHRSVSWYQQTPGQGLQFLFEYFSETQRNKGNFPGRFSGRQFSNSRSEMNVSTLELGDSALYLCASSFEGSNTEAFFGQGTRLTVV.

The rearrangement joins TRBV27 to TRBJ2-1; a weak D match, TRBD1 (5 bases). The CDR3 extends over 14 amino acids. Germline CDR1 MNHEY, CDR2 SMNVEV (reference sequence). The V end was cut by 5 bases, the J end by 2 bases, with 10 bases between. The CDR3 DNA follows: TGTGCCAGCAGTCCGACAGTAACCTACAATGAGCAGTTCTTC. Amino acid sequence: CASSPTVTYNEQFF.

The V and J genes are TRBV19 and TRBJ1-2; D is unresolved. This CDR3 comprises 13 residues. In germline, CDR1 is LNHDA, CDR2 SQIVND (reference sequence). Deletions cut 4 bases from V and 4 bases from J, with 10 bases between. Here the CDR3 reads CASSTSLVYGYTF. The DNA of the CDR3 is TGTGCCAGTAGTACTAGCCTAGTCTATGGCTACACCTTC.

This clone was seen a handful of times. The V and J genes are TRBV6-1 and TRBJ1-1; D unresolved. This CDR3 has 15 residues. The V end was cut by 1 base, the J end by 4 bases, with 13 bases between. CDR1 and CDR2 from the germline V gene are MNHNS and SASEGT. The CDR3 here is CASSEVHSVGTEAFF. The CDR3 nucleotides are TGTGCCAGCAGTGAAGTTCACAGTGTGGGCACTGAAGCTTTCTTT.

This chain joins TRBV6-6 and TRBJ1-2; 7 nucleotides line up with TRBD1. Germline V gene data show CDR1 as MNHNY and CDR2 as SVGAGI (reference sequence). Unmatched junction bases numbered 13, after V lost 5 bases and J lost 4 bases. CDR3 length: 16 residues. The CDR3, as DNA: TGTGCCAGCAGTGGCCCAGACAGGGTAGGGGGCTATGGCTACACCTTC. This encodes CASSGPDRVGGYGYTF.

The chain employs TRBV5-8 and TRBJ2-1; tentative D call: TRBD1 (6 bases). Per the germline V gene, CDR1 is SGHTS and CDR2 is YDEGEE. V gave up 1 base and J gave up 2 bases, with 7 bases separating them. The CDR3 totals 14 residues. In nucleotides, the CDR3 is TGTGCCAGCAGCTTGCAGGGGCCCTACAATGAGCAGTTCTTC. The encoded protein is CASSLQGPYNEQFF.

The chain employs TRBV7-2 and TRBJ2-3; D is undetermined. V lost 2 bases to trimming and J lost 0 bases, with 3 bases between them. Germline CDR1 SGHTA, CDR2 FQGNSA. This CDR3 has 13 residues. CDR3 bases: TGTGCCAGCAGCTTACCAAGCACAGATACGCAGTATTTT. This codes for CASSLPSTDTQYF.

This chain connects TRBV7-9 to TRBJ1-5; 10 bases are a match to TRBD1. CDR1 is SEHNR, CDR2 FQNEAQ, per germline (reference sequence). Trimming cost V 5 bases and J 4 bases; bases outside gene matches: 11. The CDR3 has 17 residues. CDR3 residues: CASSQGTGEGGNQPQHF. The CDR3 coding sequence is TGTGCCAGCAGCCAAGGGACAGGGGAAGGGGGAAATCAGCCCCAGCATTTT.

The chain has TRBV9 and TRBJ1-3; D gene ambiguous. Germline V gives CDR1 SGDLS, CDR2 YYNGEE. V was shortened by 3 bases and J by 3 bases, with 4 bases between the two germline ends. This CDR3 region has 12 residues. The CDR3 nucleotides are TGTGCCAGCAGCGGTCTTGGAAACACCATATATTTT. Translation gives CASSGLGNTIYF. Drawing the rest from reference TRBV9 and TRBJ1-3, the complete variable domain is DSGVTQTPKHLITATGQRVTLRCSPRSGDLSVYWYQQSLDQGLQFLIQYYNGEERAKGNILERFSAQQFPDLHSELNLSSLELGDSALYFCASSGLGNTIYFGEGSWLTVV.

This sequence joins TRBV5-1 and TRBJ1-5, with 9 bases matching TRBD1. The CDR3 spans 15 residues. The J segment lost 7 bases and the V segment lost 1 base, leaving 6 bases of the junction unmatched. Germline assignment: CDR1 SGHRS and CDR2 YFSETQ. The CDR3 region is CASSLWTGDEQPQHF. CDR3 in DNA: TGCGCCAGCAGCTTGTGGACAGGGGACGAACAGCCCCAGCATTTT.

This sequence joins TRBV12-3 or TRBV12-4 and TRBJ1-2; D might be TRBD1 (5 bases). The CDR3 is made up of 12 amino acids. V lost 4 bases, J lost 6 bases, and 9 bases lay in between. The CDR3: CASSSTAHGYTF. The CDR3 nucleotides are TGTGCCAGCAGTTCGACAGCGCATGGCTACACCTTC.

The V and J genes are TRBV9 and TRBJ1-2; a weak D match, TRBD1 (6 bases). V was clipped by 4 bases and J by 3 bases, with 16 bases between them. Germline CDR1 reads SGDLS; CDR2 reads YYNGEE. This CDR3 region has 15 residues. In nucleotides, the CDR3 is TGTGCCAGCAGCCCTTCCCCGGGGGGCGACTATGGCTACACCTTC. Amino acid sequence: CASSPSPGGDYGYTF.

The chain combines TRBV2 with TRBJ2-3; 8 positions match TRBD2. The CDR3 has 18 residues. CDR1 and CDR2 (germline): SNHLY, FYNNEI. The ends lost 3 bases at V and 2 bases at J; junction bases unmatched: 13. DNA for the CDR3: TGTGCCAGCAGTGACCAAAATTTAGCGGGGCGACTCACAGATACGCAGTATTTT. This sequence encodes CASSDQNLAGRLTDTQYF.

The chain combines TRBV20-1 with TRBJ2-1; D is perhaps TRBD2 (6 bases). V was cut by 3 bases and J by 2 bases, with 8 bases left in between. Germline assignment: CDR1 DFQATT and CDR2 SNEGSKA (reference sequence). The CDR3 sequence is 13 residues long. The CDR3 nucleotides are TGCAGTGCTAGTAGCGGTCCCTACAATGAGCAGTTCTTC. Its protein product is CSASSGPYNEQFF.

CDR3 DNA: TGTGCCAGCAGCGTGACCCGCTGGTCATCGGTGGGCAGGGTGGGAACAGATACGCAGTATTTT. It is translated as CASSVTRWSSVGRVGTDTQYF. V and J are TRBV28 and TRBJ2-3; D may be TRBD1 (5 bases). The V end lost 6 bases, the J end lost 3 bases, and 34 bases lay between the germline ends. The germline CDR1 and CDR2 sequences are MDHEN and SYDVKM. The CDR3 runs 21 residues.

Concerning this clone itself: The same CDR3 is also encoded by other DNA sequences in this sample. The chain uses TRBV4-1 and TRBJ1-5, with a possible D match to TRBD1 (6 bases). CDR1 is MGHRA, CDR2 YSYEKL, per germline. V was clipped by 0 bases and J by 6 bases, with 15 bases between them. This CDR3 comprises 16 residues. The CDR3 loop is CASSQELGQGSQPQHF. The DNA for the CDR3 is TGCGCCAGCAGCCAAGAATTGGGGCAGGGGAGTCAGCCCCAGCATTTT.

V and J are TRBV30 and TRBJ1-5; no definite D call. CDR3 length: 16 residues. Germline-derived CDR1 and CDR2 are GTSNPN and SVGIG (reference sequence). The V gene lost 1 base and the J gene lost 1 base, with 14 bases spanning the gap. CDR3 amino acids: CAWSATWLGSNQPQHF. The CDR3 DNA follows: TGTGCCTGGAGTGCCACCTGGCTCGGGAGCAATCAGCCCCAGCATTTT.

The rearrangement links TRBV7-2 to TRBJ2-3, with D perhaps matching TRBD2 (7 bases). The CDR3 is 16 amino acids. Germline V lookup: CDR1 SGHTA, CDR2 FQGNSA. V lost 1 base, J lost 4 bases, and 15 bases lay in between. CDR3 bases: TGTGCCAGCAGCTTAGTTACGGGGGGCGGGGCAGATACGCAGTATTTT. Amino acids: CASSLVTGGGADTQYF.

The rearrangement links TRBV29-1 to TRBJ1-2; 7 nucleotides line up with TRBD1. The CDR3 length is 16 residues. The germline CDR1 and CDR2 sequences are SQVTM and ANQGSEA. V lost 4 bases to trimming and J lost 8 bases; unmatched junction nucleotides: 19. The CDR3 region is CSVGVNRDSTVGGYTF. The CDR3 region has the DNA TGCAGCGTTGGAGTAAACCGGGACAGCACAGTTGGGGGCTACACCTTC.

V and J are TRBV5-1 and TRBJ1-1; D might be TRBD1 (5 bases). This CDR3 has 13 amino acids. V lost 2 bases to trimming and J lost 5 bases, with 10 bases between them. Germline CDR1 is SGHRS and CDR2 is YFSETQ. CDR3 sequence (DNA): TGCGCCAGCAGCTTCGAAAGGGGAACTGAAGCTTTCTTT. The encoded protein is CASSFERGTEAFF.

V usage is TRBV9 and J usage is TRBJ2-3; TRBD1 agrees at 8 bases. This CDR3 contains 15 residues. V was pared by 1 base and J by 5 bases, with 6 bases of the junction left unmatched. Germline lookup yields CDR1 SGDLS and CDR2 YYNGEE. The chain's CDR3 is CASSVRQGFVDTQYF. CDR3 in DNA: TGTGCCAGCAGCGTACGACAGGGGTTCGTAGATACGCAGTATTTT.

The V call is TRBV2, the J call TRBJ1-2, with D unresolved. CDR3 length equals 11 residues. The V and J ends lost 6 bases and 14 bases respectively, with 16 bases between them. CDR1 is SNHLY, CDR2 FYNNEI, per germline. The CDR3 sequence is CASSPEVRTTF. For the CDR3, the DNA is TGTGCCAGCAGCCCCGAGGTCAGGACTACCTTC.

The J gene is TRBJ1-6, the V gene TRBV11-2; TRBD1 agrees at 8 bases. Per the germline V gene, CDR1 is SGHAT and CDR2 is FQNNGV. Trimming took 5 bases from V and 0 from J; bases not matched to a gene: 12. The CDR3 is 19 amino acids. Here the CDR3 DNA reads TGTGCCAGCAGCGCCCCGACAGGGGAGATAGGCTCCTATAATTCACCCCTCCACTTT. Residues: CASSAPTGEIGSYNSPLHF.

J is TRBJ1-5 and V is TRBV11-2; a possible D gene is TRBD1 (5 bases). The germline V gene encodes CDR1 SGHAT and CDR2 FQNNGV. This CDR3 has 16 amino acids. V was pared by 1 base and J by 1 base, with 11 bases between. Written as DNA, the CDR3 is TGTGCCAGCAGCTTAGCGGGGGTTTGGAGCAATCAGCCCCAGCATTTT. Its translation: CASSLAGVWSNQPQHF.

The rearrangement joins TRBV25-1 to TRBJ1-1; tentative D call: TRBD1 (5 bases). This CDR3 has 18 residues. From germline, CDR1 is MGHDK and CDR2 SYGVNS. Trimming cost V 1 base and J 7 bases, with 25 bases left between them. The CDR3 loop reads CASSEFFYEDSRAIEAFF. CDR3 DNA sequence: TGTGCCAGCAGTGAATTTTTTTATGAGGATTCCAGGGCCATTGAAGCTTTCTTT.

V and J are TRBV7-2 and TRBJ1-2, with 10 bases lining up with TRBD1. The ends lost 7 bases at V and 5 bases at J; junction bases unmatched: 13. Germline V gene lookup returns CDR1 SGHTA and CDR2 FQGNSA. The CDR3 runs 16 residues. The DNA for the CDR3 is TGTGCCAGCAACACCGATCCGGGACAGGGGTCTTATGGCTACACCTTC. It translates to CASNTDPGQGSYGYTF.

This chain uses TRBV30 with TRBJ2-7; 15 positions agree with TRBD2. CDR3 length: 18 residues. From germline, CDR1 is GTSNPN and CDR2 SVGIG (reference sequence). The V gene end was trimmed by 0 bases and the J gene end by 5 bases; junction bases not matched to a gene: 11. Here the CDR3 reads CAWSVLRTSGRAANEQYF. CDR3 sequence (DNA): TGTGCCTGGAGTGTACTCCGGACTAGCGGGAGGGCCGCAAACGAGCAGTACTTC.

The CDR3 bases are TGTGCCAGCAGCACTCGTCCCTCGGACACCACTGAAGCTTTCTTT. Encoded protein: CASSTRPSDTTEAFF. The J gene is TRBJ1-1, the V gene TRBV7-6; weak D call: TRBD1 (5 bases). This CDR3 is 15 amino acids long. Germline CDR1 reads SGHVS; CDR2 reads FNYEAQ. V was clipped by 5 bases and J by 4 bases, with 17 bases between them.

This chain links TRBV11-2 with TRBJ1-1; TRBD1 might be the D (6 bases). The CDR3 consists of 13 residues. Germline values: CDR1 SGHAT, CDR2 FQNNGV. Between the trimmed V and J ends, which lost 0 bases and 8 bases, there was a span of 10 bases. The CDR3 coding sequence is TGTGCCAGCAGCTTAGAACTTACAGGGGAAGCTTTCTTT. It specifies CASSLELTGEAFF.